Reported below is one TCR beta chain. Everyone who took part was roughly 18 to 100 years old, and they came from 24 US areas. Clinical histories supplied by participants themselves formed the basis of cohort assignment. Two negative PCRs, clearance, or symptom resolution were required of recovered Cohort 3 donors. Germline CDR1 is SQVTM and CDR2 is ANQGSEA. The CDR3 contains 14 residues. After removal of 3 bases from V and 4 bases from J, the junction contained 5 bases not matched to a gene. The data stem from a study of blood T cell repertoires in COVID-19. Profiled with immunoSEQ multiplex PCR; TCRdb holds only in-frame clones, not every one. The repertoire holds about 280,000 clones, with about 85% as singletons.

The sample was PBMCs or T cells enriched from blood (not recorded which). V and J are TRBV29-1 and TRBJ2-2; 7 bases are shared with TRBD1. This sequence originates from a woman in her 50s who had recovered from COVID-19. The CDR3 loop reads CSVDVTGATGELFF. CDR3 DNA: TGCAGCGTTGACGTTACAGGGGCCACCGGGGAGCTGTTTTTT.